The next 27 T cell receptor beta chains were all read from a single sample in a study of post-analysis software for immune sequencing data. Study outcomes and limitations: Higher frequency in patients than in controls was seen for 5 or 6 TRBV segments, with TRBV5-6, TRBV5-1 and TRBV20-1 among them.

Their antigens remain unidentified. Every TCR beta cDNA library bore unique molecular identifiers. TCRdb re-derived calls from the PCR reads in MiXCR, one entry per CDR3 protein. The table includes roughly 800,000 distinct CDR3 sequences, approximately 30% detected once. Sequenced input: blood. These receptors came from a girl aged 5 to 17 with multiple sclerosis.

The rearrangement links TRBV3-1 to TRBJ2-3; the D is unclear. The CDR3 spans 12 residues. Looked up from germline, CDR1 is LGHDT and CDR2 is YNNKEL (reference sequence). The V and J ends lost 3 bases and 5 bases respectively, with 6 bases between them. Here the CDR3 DNA reads TGTGCCAGCAGCCAGTTCAGAGATACGCAGTATTTT. This sequence encodes CASSQFRDTQYF.

This clonotype has just a few counts. The CDR3: CASSPQAGLTSTDTQYF. CDR3 coding DNA: TGTGCCAGCAGCCCCCAGGCGGGATTAACTAGCACAGATACGCAGTATTTT. The chain carries TRBV7-2 and TRBJ2-3; possibly TRBD2 for D (6 bases). Trimming cost V 5 bases and J 0 bases, with 18 bases left between them. Germline V gives CDR1 SGHTA, CDR2 FQGNSA. The CDR3 consists of 17 residues.

This rearrangement joins TRBV6-2 or TRBV6-3 to TRBJ2-1; 8 bases are a match to TRBD1. J lost 5 bases, V lost 6 bases, and 6 bases had no gene match. This CDR3 is 14 amino acids long. Germline CDR1 reads MNHEY; CDR2 reads SVGEGT. The CDR3: CASRPGQGHNEQFF. The CDR3 DNA follows: TGTGCCAGCAGGCCCGGACAGGGTCACAATGAGCAGTTCTTC.

J is TRBJ2-7 and V is TRBV20-1, with 13 positions matching TRBD2. V gave up 4 bases and J gave up 3 bases; unmatched junction bases: 6. This CDR3 spans 15 amino acids. Germline CDR1 reads DFQATT; CDR2 reads SNEGSKA (reference sequence). In DNA form, the CDR3 reads TGCAGTGCTACGCCCGGGACTAGCGGGAACTACGAGCAGTACTTC. Amino acids: CSATPGTSGNYEQYF.

The rearrangement joins TRBV9 to TRBJ1-2, with TRBD1 identical over 7 bases. This CDR3 has 16 amino acids. With 4 bases clipped from V and 0 bases from J, the junction kept 9 bases outside the gene matches. Germline-derived CDR1 and CDR2 are SGDLS and YYNGEE. The CDR3 coding sequence is TGTGCCAGCAGCCTACTACAGGGGCAGGCTAACTATGGCTACACCTTC. Translating it yields CASSLLQGQANYGYTF.

This clonotype was recorded a few times. The J gene is TRBJ1-2, the V gene TRBV28; TRBD1 is a possible D gene (6 bases). V was cut by 3 bases and J by 8 bases, with 13 bases left in between. From germline, CDR1 is MDHEN and CDR2 SYDVKM. The CDR3 covers 13 residues. CDR3 DNA sequence: TGTGCCAGCAGTTTGTATCCAGGGGAAGGCTACACCTTC. Its translation is CASSLYPGEGYTF.

This chain links TRBV3-1 with TRBJ2-7; no firm D call. CDR3 length: 15 amino acids. Germline CDR1 reads LGHDT; CDR2 reads YNNKEL (reference sequence). Trimming removed 0 bases from V and 7 bases from J, with 16 bases in between. CDR3 nucleotides: TGTGCCAGCAGCCAAGATAACCTGGGTGCCCGAGAGCAGTACTTC. It is translated as CASSQDNLGAREQYF.

The rearrangement uses TRBV20-1 and TRBJ2-5, with 9 bases lining up with TRBD1. This CDR3 is 15 amino acids long. V dropped 3 bases and J dropped 5; count of bases not matched to a gene: 10. Germline-derived CDR1 and CDR2 are DFQATT and SNEGSKA (reference sequence). DNA of the CDR3: TGCAGTGCTAGCGGATACAGGGGGCGCCGGGAGACCCAGTACTTC. This gives the protein CSASGYRGRRETQYF.

V is TRBV20-1 and J is TRBJ1-1, with unresolved D. CDR1 DFQATT and CDR2 SNEGSKA come from the germline V gene (reference sequence). CDR3 length: 13 residues. The V gene lost 4 bases and the J gene lost 0 bases, with 9 bases spanning the gap. Here the CDR3 reads CSAITRVNTEAFF. The CDR3 nucleotides are TGCAGTGCTATAACACGGGTGAACACTGAAGCTTTCTTT.

This clonotype was observed a few times. In nucleotides, the CDR3 is TGCAGTGCTAGAAGCGAGGCAGTGGGGGGCTACGAGCAGTACTTC. It encodes CSARSEAVGGYEQYF. The chain recombines TRBV20-1 with TRBJ2-7; TRBD2 might be the D (6 bases). Per the germline V gene, CDR1 is DFQATT and CDR2 is SNEGSKA (reference sequence). This CDR3 is 15 amino acids long. V was shortened by 2 bases and J by 3 bases, with 17 bases between the two germline ends.

The rearrangement joins TRBV9 to TRBJ2-7; D not certain. The V end was cut by 1 base, the J end by 4 bases, with 12 bases between. Germline V gives CDR1 SGDLS, CDR2 YYNGEE. CDR3 size: 14 residues. CDR3: CASSVSDGRYEQYF. The CDR3 DNA is TGTGCCAGCAGCGTATCGGACGGTCGGTACGAGCAGTACTTC.

V is TRBV7-9 and J is TRBJ2-4; D remains unclear. The tail of the sequence fits TRBJ2-5 better, so the J call may be wrong. The CDR3 has 15 amino acids. CDR1 and CDR2 from the germline V gene are SEHNR and FQNEAQ (reference sequence). The CDR3 loop reads CASSLGAQGQETQYF. The DNA for the CDR3 is TGTGCCAGCAGCTTAGGAGCCCAAGGACAAGAGACCCAGTACTTC.

The chain has TRBV6-2 or TRBV6-3 and TRBJ2-3; D is possibly TRBD1 (6 bases). Germline V lookup: CDR1 MNHEY, CDR2 SVGEGT. This CDR3 spans 16 amino acids. V was shortened by 8 bases and J by 0 bases, with 18 bases between the two germline ends. The CDR3 spells CASGPSGVLSTDTQYF. The DNA of the CDR3 is TGTGCCAGCGGCCCCTCAGGGGTCCTTAGCACAGATACGCAGTATTTT.

In this sample, this clonotype turned up a few times. This chain joins TRBV7-9 and TRBJ2-3; 8 positions match TRBD2. This CDR3 has 13 residues. V trimming: 6 bases; J trimming: 8 bases; junction bases outside the gene matches: 7. The germline V gene has CDR1 SEHNR and CDR2 FQNEAQ (reference sequence). CDR3 nucleotides: TGTGCCAGCAGTCCCCCCGGGGGGGGTACGCAGTATTTT. Translation: CASSPPGGGTQYF.

In nucleotides, the CDR3 is TGCGCCAGCAGCCAAGCCAGGGGAATGGGCGAGCAGTACTTC. Translation gives CASSQARGMGEQYF. The chain carries TRBV4-1 and TRBJ2-7; the D gene is possibly TRBD1 (6 bases). The CDR3 sequence is 14 residues long. The V end was cut by 1 base, the J end by 6 bases, with 13 bases between. Per germline, CDR1 MGHRA and CDR2 YSYEKL.

There are a few counts of this clonotype. V and J are TRBV29-1 and TRBJ1-1; D might be TRBD1 (5 bases). Looked up from germline, CDR1 is SQVTM and CDR2 is ANQGSEA. CDR3 length: 13 amino acids. V shed 6 bases and J shed 4 bases, with 15 bases lying between them. CDR3 amino acids: CSVRWTSLTEAFF. The CDR3, as DNA: TGCAGCGTACGATGGACATCCCTCACTGAAGCTTTCTTT.

This chain uses TRBV20-1 with TRBJ1-1; D is undetermined. The V gene lost 1 base and the J gene lost 5 bases, with 14 bases spanning the gap. Germline-derived CDR1 and CDR2 are DFQATT and SNEGSKA (reference sequence). This CDR3 comprises 14 residues. In DNA, the CDR3 is TGCAGTGCTAGAGCGCCAGGTCCACAGACTGAAGCTTTCTTT. Its translation: CSARAPGPQTEAFF.

This clonotype was observed a few times. The J gene is TRBJ1-5, the V gene TRBV15; D is ambiguous. This CDR3 spans 12 amino acids. The germline V gene encodes CDR1 LNHNV and CDR2 YYDKDF (reference sequence). V gave up 5 bases and J gave up 9 bases, with 11 bases separating them. As DNA, the CDR3 is TGTGCCACCAGCCAAGACTATCGGCCCCAGCATTTT. Residues: CATSQDYRPQHF.

The V gene is TRBV20-1, the J gene TRBJ2-5; TRBD2 aligns across 9 bases. Germline lookup yields CDR1 DFQATT and CDR2 SNEGSKA (reference sequence). With 1 base clipped from V and 7 bases from J, the junction kept 10 bases outside the gene matches. The CDR3 runs to 15 residues. Written as DNA, the CDR3 is TGCAGTGCTAGAGGCGGGGGGGAGCCATGGGGGACCCAGTACTTC. Translating it yields CSARGGGEPWGTQYF.

In this sample, this clonotype turned up a few times. The gene calls are TRBV6-5 and TRBJ2-7; TRBD2 aligns across 8 bases. CDR1 and CDR2 from the germline V gene are MNHEY and SVGAGI. V lost 6 bases, J lost 7 bases, and 14 bases stayed unmatched. The CDR3 loop spans 15 amino acids. CDR3: CASRSVASGSGEQYF. CDR3 DNA sequence: TGTGCCAGCAGATCCGTAGCCAGCGGGAGTGGAGAGCAGTACTTC.

This clonotype was seen a few times. The chain recombines TRBV29-1 with TRBJ2-1; the D call may be TRBD1 or TRBD2 (5 bases each). The CDR3 consists of 12 residues. Germline CDR1 and CDR2: SQVTM and ANQGSEA. Trimming shortened V by 7 bases and J by 8 bases, and 15 bases separated the two germline ends. CDR3: CSATRGGDEQFF. The CDR3, as DNA: TGCAGCGCAACGAGGGGTGGCGATGAGCAGTTCTTC.

For the CDR3, the DNA is TGTGCCAGCAGCTCTCACCAGATGAACACTGAAGCTTTCTTT. Its translation: CASSSHQMNTEAFF. V is TRBV7-8 and J is TRBJ1-1; no firm D call. V lost 4 bases and J lost 0, with 9 bases in between. The CDR3 covers 14 residues. CDR1 is SGHVS, CDR2 FQNEAQ, per germline. The full variable domain, with the rest looked up from reference TRBV7-8 and TRBJ1-1, is GAGVSQSPRYKVAKRGQDVALRCDPISGHVSLFWYQQALGQGPEFLTYFQNEAQLDKSGLPSDRFFAERPEGSVSTLKIQRTQQEDSAVYLCASSSHQMNTEAFFGQGTRLTVV.

The V gene is TRBV24-1, the J gene TRBJ2-7, with D perhaps TRBD1 (10 bases). The CDR3 runs to 15 residues. In germline, CDR1 is KGHDR, CDR2 SFDVKD. V lost 9 bases to trimming and J lost 3 bases, with 20 bases between them. The CDR3 loop reads CATAAGGQGNYEQYF. CDR3 nucleotides: TGTGCCACCGCAGCGGGGGGACAGGGGAACTACGAGCAGTACTTC.

This clonotype was seen a few times. The chain recombines TRBV5-6 with TRBJ2-5; tentatively, D is TRBD2 (5 bases). The CDR3 has 14 amino acids. Germline-derived CDR1 and CDR2 are SGHDT and YYEEEE. Trimming took off 8 bases at V and 1 base at J, with 15 bases between the two ends. The CDR3 here is CASTRADSQETQYF. The CDR3 DNA reads as TGTGCCAGTACTAGGGCGGACTCCCAAGAGACCCAGTACTTC.

About this clonotype: This may come from a read error, since a much larger clone is one base off. This chain uses TRBV29-1 with TRBJ2-1; the D is unclear. CDR3 length equals 10 residues. Germline values: CDR1 SQVTM, CDR2 ANQGSEA. V was pared by 8 bases and J by 13 bases, with 15 bases between. CDR3 nucleotides: TGCAGCTCCAAATCTGAGACCCAGTTCTTC. It encodes CSSKSETQFF.

V gene TRBV12-3 or TRBV12-4 combines with J gene TRBJ2-3; the match to TRBD1 covers 8 bases. The CDR3 contains 13 residues. J gave up 4 bases and V 6 bases, and 3 bases lay outside the gene matches. The CDR3 here is CASRQTGADTQYF. In nucleotides, the CDR3 is TGTGCCAGCAGACAGACAGGGGCAGATACGCAGTATTTT.

This clonotype turned up a few times. A read error is possible here, since a much larger clone lies one base away. The J gene is TRBJ2-5, the V gene TRBV20-1; TRBD1 might be the D (5 bases). CDR1 and CDR2 (germline): DFQATT, SNEGSKA (reference sequence). This CDR3 is built from 15 residues. The V end lost 0 bases, the J end lost 7 bases, and 18 bases lay between the germline ends. For the CDR3, the DNA is TGCAGTGCTAGAGAGGGGCTCTCGCTAACGGGGACCCAGTACTTC. Translation: CSAREGLSLTGTQYF.